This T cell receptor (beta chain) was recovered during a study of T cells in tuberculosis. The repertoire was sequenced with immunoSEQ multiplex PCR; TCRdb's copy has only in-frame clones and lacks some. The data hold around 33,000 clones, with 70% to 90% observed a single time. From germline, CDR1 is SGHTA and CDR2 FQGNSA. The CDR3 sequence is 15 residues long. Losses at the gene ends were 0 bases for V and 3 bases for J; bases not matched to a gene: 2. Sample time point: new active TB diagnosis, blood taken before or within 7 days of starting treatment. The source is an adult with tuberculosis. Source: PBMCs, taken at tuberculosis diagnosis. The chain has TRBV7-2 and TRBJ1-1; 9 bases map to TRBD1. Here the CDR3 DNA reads TGTGCCAGCAGCTTAGCCGGACAGGGGTACACTGAAGCTTTCTTT. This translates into CASSLAGQGYTEAFF. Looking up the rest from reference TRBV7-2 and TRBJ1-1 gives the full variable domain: GAGVSQSPSNKVTEKGKDVELRCDPISGHTALYWYRQSLGQGLEFLIYFQGNSAPDKSGLPSDRFSAERTGGSVSTLTIQRTQQEDSAVYLCASSLAGQGYTEAFFGQGTRLTVV.